This TCR beta chain was sequenced during a study of blood T cell repertoires in COVID-19. In the authors' methods: Reference gene primer amplification gave nucleated cell count estimates. TCRdb's copy holds only in-frame clones and misses some; the assay was immunoSEQ multiplex PCR. V, J and clone size are those of that table, while D and trimming were read from the DNA. The sample contains 100,000 to 150,000 clones, around 87% of which appear only once. This CDR3 comprises 13 residues. The germline gives CDR1 MDHEN, CDR2 SYDVKM. Trimming shortened V by 7 bases and J by 3 bases, and 12 bases separated the two germline ends.

Sequencing used peripheral blood. This TCR was recovered from a woman aged 50 to 65 with acute or convalescent COVID-19. The V and J genes are TRBV28 and TRBJ1-1; D might be TRBD1 (5 bases). The chain's CDR3 is CASTLWGDTEAFF. In DNA form, the CDR3 reads TGTGCCAGCACCCTCTGGGGGGACACTGAAGCTTTCTTT.